This entry describes one T cell receptor (beta chain). The antigen is unknown. This sample's time point: patch test 1, 2 weeks after DPC sensitization. Stated treatment: therapeutic diphenylcyclopropenone sensitization with weekly scalp DPC. This entry is derived from a study of human T cells and chemical hapten exposure. At the level of the study: The upper back received 0.01% DPC by patch testing, with results read at 6 days. General observations from the study: No alteration of TCRs above 1 in 1000 frequency was seen with DPC sensitization. As patch test score rose, PT1 expanded TCR counts tended to rise as well.

Trimming left V 0 bases short and J 7 bases short, with 13 bases between. In germline, CDR1 is DFQATT, CDR2 SNEGSKA (reference sequence). The CDR3 runs 15 residues. In the authors' methods: Sequenced samples showed a median of around 96,000 TCRs each, with counts running from roughly 23,000 to 700,000. Via MiXCR, TCRdb re-called the RACE reads, giving one row per CDR3 protein. The V and J calls, along with clone size, are taken from TCRdb and not from the paper's own processing. In the table there are roughly 180,000 distinct CDR3 sequences, around 22% of which are singletons. The sample in question was whole blood, obtained in connection with sensitization to the hapten diphenylcyclopropenone (DPC). The V gene is TRBV20-1, the J gene TRBJ1-6, with TRBD1 as a possible D gene (6 bases). This receptor was taken from a woman aged 45 to 65 with alopecia areata. Some clones in this sample may be carry-over from other donors' samples. The CDR3 DNA is TGCAGTGCTAGAGATGGCAGGGGCGAAAATTCACCCCTCCACTTT. This encodes CSARDGRGENSPLHF.